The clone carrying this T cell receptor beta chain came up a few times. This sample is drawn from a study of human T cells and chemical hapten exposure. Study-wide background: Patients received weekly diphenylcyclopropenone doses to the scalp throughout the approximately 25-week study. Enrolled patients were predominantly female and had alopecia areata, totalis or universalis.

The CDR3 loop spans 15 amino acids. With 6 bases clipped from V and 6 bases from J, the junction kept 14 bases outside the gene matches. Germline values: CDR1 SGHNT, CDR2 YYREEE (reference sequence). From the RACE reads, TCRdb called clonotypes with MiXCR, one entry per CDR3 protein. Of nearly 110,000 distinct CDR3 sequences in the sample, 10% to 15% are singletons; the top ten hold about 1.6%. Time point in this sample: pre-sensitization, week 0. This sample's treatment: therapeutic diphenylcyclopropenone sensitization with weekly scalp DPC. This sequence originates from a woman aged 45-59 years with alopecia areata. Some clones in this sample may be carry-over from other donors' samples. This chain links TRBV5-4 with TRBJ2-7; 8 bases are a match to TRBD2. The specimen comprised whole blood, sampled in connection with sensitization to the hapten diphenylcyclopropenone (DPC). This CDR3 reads CASIPLPGLEGEQYF. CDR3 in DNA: TGTGCCAGCATACCGTTACCGGGACTAGAGGGCGAGCAGTACTTC.